This passage covers 19 T cell receptor beta chains from one sample sequenced in a study of blood T cell repertoires in COVID-19. This table comes from immunoSEQ multiplex PCR, and its TCRdb copy is limited to in-frame clones, with some not included. The sample has 140,000 to 150,000 clones, around 80% seen once. Sequencing was performed on peripheral blood. These receptors were collected from a man aged 55 to 70 with acute or convalescent COVID-19.

V gene TRBV6-4 combines with J gene TRBJ2-6; D gene unclear. Trimming pared 2 bases from V and 0 bases from J, leaving 5 bases between. The CDR3 extends over 15 amino acids. Germline V gene lookup returns CDR1 MRHNA and CDR2 SNTAGT. CDR3 sequence (DNA): TGTGCCAGCAGTGACGCTAGCTCTGGGGCCAACGTCCTGACTTTC. It codes for CASSDASSGANVLTF.

The chain links TRBV29-1 to TRBJ2-3, with 10 bases that match TRBD2. This CDR3 is 14 amino acids long. CDR1 SQVTM and CDR2 ANQGSEA come from the germline V gene. V lost 7 bases and J lost 1; bases outside the gene matches: 5. CDR3 sequence reads: CSDSGRYRTDTQYF. DNA for the CDR3: TGCAGCGATAGCGGGAGGTATCGCACAGATACGCAGTATTTT.

The chain is built from TRBV7-8 and TRBJ2-1; possibly TRBD2 for D (5 bases). Germline assignment: CDR1 SGHVS and CDR2 FQNEAQ. V was pared by 2 bases and J by 7 bases, with 6 bases between. The CDR3 sequence is 12 residues long. The chain's CDR3 is CASSLRGNEQFF. Written as DNA, the CDR3 is TGTGCCAGCAGCTTACGGGGAAATGAGCAGTTCTTC.

This rearrangement joins TRBV19 to TRBJ2-1, with unresolved D. This CDR3 is built from 15 residues. The germline V and J ends were trimmed by 6 bases and 0 bases, with 12 bases remaining between them. CDR1 and CDR2 from the germline V gene are LNHDA and SQIVND (reference sequence). In nucleotides, the CDR3 is TGTGCCAGTAGCCTATCGAGGAGCTCCTACAATGAGCAGTTCTTC. Residues: CASSLSRSSYNEQFF.

The chain links TRBV2 to TRBJ2-7, with D possibly being TRBD2 (5 bases). V gave up 7 bases and J gave up 3 bases, with 16 bases separating them. The CDR3 has 14 amino acids. Germline V CDR1 and CDR2: SNHLY, FYNNEI. CDR3 residues: CASTSRGTDYEQYF. CDR3 sequence (DNA): TGTGCCAGCACCTCCCGGGGAACAGACTACGAGCAGTACTTC.

This clone was counted ten times or more. The chain links TRBV5-1 to TRBJ1-6; 7 positions agree with TRBD1. V shed 0 bases, J shed 7 bases, and the junction held 4 bases outside the gene matches. CDR1 is SGHRS, CDR2 YFSETQ, per germline. This CDR3 has 15 amino acids. The CDR3 DNA sequence: TGCGCCAGCAGCTTGGCGCCGACAGGGAATTCACCCCTCCACTTT. This sequence encodes CASSLAPTGNSPLHF.

This chain uses TRBV7-8 with TRBJ2-7, with D tentatively TRBD2 (7 bases). V was trimmed by 5 bases and J by 2 bases, leaving 16 bases between them. Germline V gene sequence: CDR1 SGHVS, CDR2 FQNEAQ. The CDR3 extends over 15 amino acids. DNA for the CDR3: TGTGCCAGCAGCCCGCAAGGGGGGGGGCCCTACGAGCAGTACTTC. Translation: CASSPQGGGPYEQYF.

This chain uses TRBV11-3 with TRBJ2-2, with 8 bases lining up with TRBD2. The CDR3 consists of 15 residues. CDR1 is SGHNT and CDR2 is YENEEA in the germline V gene. J gave up 7 bases and V 5 bases, and 9 bases lay outside the gene matches. CDR3 in DNA: TGTGCCAGCAGCAACACGCGGGGGGCTAACGGGGAGCTGTTTTTT. Its translation: CASSNTRGANGELFF. Full variable domain (rest looked up from reference TRBV11-3 and TRBJ2-2): EAGVVQSPRYKIIEKKQPVAFWCNPISGHNTLYWYLQNLGQGPELLIRYENEEAVDDSQLPKDRFSAERLKGVDSTLKIQPAELGDSAVYLCASSNTRGANGELFFGEGSRLTVL.

The chain uses TRBV19 and TRBJ2-3; 11 bases align to TRBD2. There are 15 residues in the CDR3. The V gene end was trimmed by 3 bases and the J gene end by 5 bases; junction bases not matched to a gene: 4. Germline CDR1 is LNHDA and CDR2 is SQIVND (reference sequence). This CDR3 reads CASSITSGSLDTQYF. CDR3 bases: TGTGCCAGTAGTATTACTAGCGGGAGCCTAGATACGCAGTATTTT.

The chain has TRBV2 and TRBJ2-5; TRBD1 agrees at 7 bases. The ends lost 7 bases at V and 2 bases at J; junction bases unmatched: 4. The CDR3 extends over 13 amino acids. CDR1 and CDR2 (germline): SNHLY, FYNNEI. The DNA for the CDR3 is TGTGCCAGCAAAGCGACAGGGCAAGAGACCCAGTACTTC. It yields the protein CASKATGQETQYF.

The J gene is TRBJ1-4, the V gene TRBV30; TRBD1 matches at 7 bases. CDR3 length equals 14 residues. J lost 5 bases, V lost 1 base, and 4 bases had no gene match. Looked up from germline, CDR1 is GTSNPN and CDR2 is SVGIG (reference sequence). CDR3 residues: CAWSAGTENEKLFF. The CDR3 DNA reads TGTGCCTGGAGTGCCGGGACAGAAAATGAAAAACTGTTTTTT.

This sequence joins TRBV5-4 and TRBJ1-3; D not certain. The CDR3 sequence is 15 residues long. Germline V gene lookup returns CDR1 SGHNT and CDR2 YYREEE (reference sequence). Trimming left V 3 bases short and J 4 bases short, with 14 bases between. The CDR3 sequence: CASSSGSLGGNTIYF. CDR3 in DNA: TGTGCCAGCAGCTCGGGGTCCCTCGGAGGAAACACCATATATTTT. The whole variable domain, filled in from reference TRBV5-4 and TRBJ1-3, reads ETGVTQSPTHLIKTRGQQVTLRCSSQSGHNTVSWYQQALGQGPQFIFQYYREEENGRGNFPPRFSGLQFPNYSSELNVNALELDDSALYLCASSSGSLGGNTIYFGEGSWLTVV.

The rearrangement links TRBV23-1 to TRBJ1-1; unclear D gene. TRBV23-1 is filed as an ORF, its function uncertain. Trimming took 3 bases from V and 8 from J, leaving 13 bases between them. There are 13 residues in the CDR3. This chain's CDR3 is CASSHEEPAEAFF. The CDR3, as DNA: TGCGCCAGCAGTCACGAGGAGCCCGCCGAAGCTTTCTTT.

The chain is built from TRBV6-1 and TRBJ2-1; 11 positions agree with TRBD2. V dropped 1 base and J dropped 12; count of bases not matched to a gene: 5. The CDR3 loop spans 14 amino acids. Germline V gives CDR1 MNHNS, CDR2 SASEGT. The CDR3 DNA reads TGTGCCAGCAGTGAAGGGACCCTAGCGGGAGGGCAGTTCTTC. It codes for CASSEGTLAGGQFF.

J is TRBJ1-1 and V is TRBV19; no reliable D call. The CDR3 loop spans 13 amino acids. V lost 9 bases to trimming and J lost 7 bases, with 18 bases between them. The germline V gene encodes CDR1 LNHDA and CDR2 SQIVND (reference sequence). The CDR3 bases are TGTGCCAGCACCCACGCCGCGGGGAATGAAGCTTTCTTT. Its translation is CASTHAAGNEAFF.

This clone was seen a single time. This chain connects TRBV18 to TRBJ2-2, with 7 bases aligning to TRBD1. This CDR3 contains 15 residues. In germline, CDR1 is KGHSH, CDR2 LQKENI. The V segment lost 3 bases and the J segment 4 bases; nucleotides outside the gene matches: 5. In nucleotides, the CDR3 is TGTGCCAGCTCACCCGGGACAGCAAGCACCGGGGAGCTGTTTTTT. Translation gives CASSPGTASTGELFF.

This clone was seen a few times. The chain links TRBV6-5 to TRBJ2-3; 10 bases line up with TRBD2. Germline V gives CDR1 MNHEY, CDR2 SVGAGI. V shed 7 bases, J shed 10 bases, and the junction held 8 bases outside the gene matches. The CDR3 length is 13 residues. CDR3 sequence reads: CASTLQREGAQYF. For the CDR3, the DNA is TGTGCCAGCACCTTACAGCGGGAGGGGGCGCAGTATTTT.

The chain is built from TRBV11-1 and TRBJ2-3; 8 nucleotides agree with TRBD1. The germline gives CDR1 SGHAT, CDR2 FQDESV (reference sequence). The CDR3 is made up of 13 amino acids. V was clipped by 5 bases and J by 6 bases; unmatched bases: 4. The CDR3 DNA reads TGTGCCAGCAGCATAAACAGGGGGGATACGCAGTATTTT. Its translation: CASSINRGDTQYF.

This sequence joins TRBV19 and TRBJ2-3; the D gene is possibly TRBD1 (6 bases). The CDR3 totals 15 residues. Germline CDR1 LNHDA, CDR2 SQIVND (reference sequence). V lost 3 bases, J lost 1 base, and 11 bases lay in between. CDR3 DNA: TGTGCCAGTAGTATGGGGGCCTGGGGCACAGATACGCAGTATTTT. Protein: CASSMGAWGTDTQYF.